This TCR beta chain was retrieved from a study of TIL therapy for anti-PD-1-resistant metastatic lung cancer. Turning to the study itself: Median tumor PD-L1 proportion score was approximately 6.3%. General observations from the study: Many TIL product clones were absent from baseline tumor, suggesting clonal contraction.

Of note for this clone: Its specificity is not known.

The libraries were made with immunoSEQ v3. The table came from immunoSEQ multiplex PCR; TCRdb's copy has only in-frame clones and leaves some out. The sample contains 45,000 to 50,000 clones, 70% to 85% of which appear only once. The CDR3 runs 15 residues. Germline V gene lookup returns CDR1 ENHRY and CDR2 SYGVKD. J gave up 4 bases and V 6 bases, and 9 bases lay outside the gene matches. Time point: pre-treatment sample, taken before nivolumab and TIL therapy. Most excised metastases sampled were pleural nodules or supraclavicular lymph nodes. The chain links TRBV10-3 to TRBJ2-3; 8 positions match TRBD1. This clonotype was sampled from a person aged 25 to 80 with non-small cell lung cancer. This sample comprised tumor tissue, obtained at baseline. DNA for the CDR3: TGTGCCATCAGCGGAAAGCAGGGGGCCCCAGATACGCAGTATTTT. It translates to CAISGKQGAPDTQYF.